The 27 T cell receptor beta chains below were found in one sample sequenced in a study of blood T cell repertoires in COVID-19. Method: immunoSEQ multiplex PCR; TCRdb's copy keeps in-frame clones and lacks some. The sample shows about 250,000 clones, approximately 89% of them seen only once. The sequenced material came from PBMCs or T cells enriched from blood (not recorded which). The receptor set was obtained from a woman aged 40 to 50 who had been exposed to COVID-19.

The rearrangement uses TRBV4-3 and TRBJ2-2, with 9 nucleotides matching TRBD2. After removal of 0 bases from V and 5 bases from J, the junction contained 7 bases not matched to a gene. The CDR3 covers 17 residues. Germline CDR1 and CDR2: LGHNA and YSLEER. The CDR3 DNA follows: TGCGCCAGCAGCCAAGATATCTTTCTAGCGGGAACCGGGGAGCTGTTTTTT. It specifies CASSQDIFLAGTGELFF.

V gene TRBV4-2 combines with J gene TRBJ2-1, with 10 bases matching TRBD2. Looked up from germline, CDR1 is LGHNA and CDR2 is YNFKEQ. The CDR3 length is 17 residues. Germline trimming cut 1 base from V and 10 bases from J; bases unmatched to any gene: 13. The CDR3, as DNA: TGTGCCAGCAGCCAAGGTAACCAAGCGGGGGGGCAGAGGGAGCAGTTCTTC. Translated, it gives CASSQGNQAGGQREQFF.

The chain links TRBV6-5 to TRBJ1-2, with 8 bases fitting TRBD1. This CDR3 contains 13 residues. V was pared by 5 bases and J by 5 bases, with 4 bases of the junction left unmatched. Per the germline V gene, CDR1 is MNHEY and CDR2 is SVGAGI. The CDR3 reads CASSHRTGYGYTF. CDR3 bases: TGTGCCAGCAGTCATCGGACAGGGTATGGCTACACCTTC.

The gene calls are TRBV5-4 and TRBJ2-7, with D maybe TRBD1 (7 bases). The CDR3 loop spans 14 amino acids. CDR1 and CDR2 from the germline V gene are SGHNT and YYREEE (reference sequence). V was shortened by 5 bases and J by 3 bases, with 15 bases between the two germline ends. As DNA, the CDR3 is TGTGCCAGCAGTTTTGCAGGGGGGAGCTACGAGCAGTACGTC. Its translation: CASSFAGGSYEQYV.

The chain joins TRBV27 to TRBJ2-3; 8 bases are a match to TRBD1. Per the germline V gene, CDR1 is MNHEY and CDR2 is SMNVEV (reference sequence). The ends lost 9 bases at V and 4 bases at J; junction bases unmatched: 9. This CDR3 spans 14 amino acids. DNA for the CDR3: TGTGCCAGTAGGACAGGGCGTTTCGCAGATACGCAGTATTTT. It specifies CASRTGRFADTQYF.

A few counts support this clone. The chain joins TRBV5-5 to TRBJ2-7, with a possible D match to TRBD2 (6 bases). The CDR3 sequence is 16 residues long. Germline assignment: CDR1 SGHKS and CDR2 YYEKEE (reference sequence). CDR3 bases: TGTGCCAGCAGCTTGGCCCCTAATTTAGCGGCACCGTTCCTAGACGTC. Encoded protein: CASSLAPNLAAPFLDV.

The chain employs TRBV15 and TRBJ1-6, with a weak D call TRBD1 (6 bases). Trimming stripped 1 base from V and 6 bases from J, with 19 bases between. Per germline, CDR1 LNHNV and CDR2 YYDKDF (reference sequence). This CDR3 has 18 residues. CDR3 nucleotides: TGTGCCACCAGCAGAGCGGCGATAACAGGGACTACTAATTCACCCCTCCACTTT. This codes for CATSRAAITGTTNSPLHF. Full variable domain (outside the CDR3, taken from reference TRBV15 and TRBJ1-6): DAMVIQNPRYQVTQFGKPVTLSCSQTLNHNVMYWYQQKSSQAPKLLFHYYDKDFNNEADTPDNFQSRRPNTSFCFLDIRSPGLGDTAMYLCATSRAAITGTTNSPLHFGNGTRLTVT.

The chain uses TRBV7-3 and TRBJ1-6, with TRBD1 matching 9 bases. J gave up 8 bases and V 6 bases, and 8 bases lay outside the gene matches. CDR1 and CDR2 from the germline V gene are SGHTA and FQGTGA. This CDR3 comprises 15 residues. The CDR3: CASSAGRTGDSPLHF. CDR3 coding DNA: TGTGCCAGCAGTGCTGGGCGGACAGGGGATTCACCCCTCCACTTT.

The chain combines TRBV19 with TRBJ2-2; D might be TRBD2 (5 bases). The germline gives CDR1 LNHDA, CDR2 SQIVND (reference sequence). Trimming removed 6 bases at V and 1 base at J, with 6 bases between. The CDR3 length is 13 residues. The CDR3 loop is CASRDLNTGELFF. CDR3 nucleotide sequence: TGTGCCAGTAGGGACTTGAACACCGGGGAGCTGTTTTTT.

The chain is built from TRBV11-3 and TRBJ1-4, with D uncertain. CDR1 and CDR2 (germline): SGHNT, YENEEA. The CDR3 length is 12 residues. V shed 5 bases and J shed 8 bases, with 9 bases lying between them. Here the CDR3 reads CASSRGREKLFF. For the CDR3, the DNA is TGTGCCAGCAGCCGGGGAAGGGAAAAACTGTTTTTT.

CDR3 sequence (DNA): TGCGCCAGCAGCCAAGAGCTCCCGAGACGCCAGCGTGAAAAACTGTTTTTT. This translates into CASSQELPRRQREKLFF. The chain links TRBV4-3 to TRBJ1-4, with no clear D. Germline lookup yields CDR1 LGHNA and CDR2 YSLEER. V lost 0 bases to trimming and J lost 7 bases, with 18 bases between them. The CDR3 contains 17 residues.

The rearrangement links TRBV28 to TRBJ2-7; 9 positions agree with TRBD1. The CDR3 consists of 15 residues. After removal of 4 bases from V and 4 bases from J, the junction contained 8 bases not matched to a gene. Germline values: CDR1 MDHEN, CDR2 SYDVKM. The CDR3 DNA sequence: TGTGCCAGCAGTTCGGGGACAGGGAGTGATTACGAGCAGTACTTC. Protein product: CASSSGTGSDYEQYF.

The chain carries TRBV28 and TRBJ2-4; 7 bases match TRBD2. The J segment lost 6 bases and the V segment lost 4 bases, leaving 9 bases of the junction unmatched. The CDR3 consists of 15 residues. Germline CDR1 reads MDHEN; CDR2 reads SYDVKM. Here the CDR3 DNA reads TGTGCCAGCAGTTCGGCCGGGACTAAAACAAACATTCAGTACTTC. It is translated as CASSSAGTKTNIQYF.

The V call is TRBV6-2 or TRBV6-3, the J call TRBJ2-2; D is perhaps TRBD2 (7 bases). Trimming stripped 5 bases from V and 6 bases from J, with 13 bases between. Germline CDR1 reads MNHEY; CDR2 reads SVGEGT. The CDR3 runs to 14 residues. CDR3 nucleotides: TGTGCCAGCAGTAACCGGGGGGCCTCCGGGGAGCTGTTTTTT. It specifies CASSNRGASGELFF.

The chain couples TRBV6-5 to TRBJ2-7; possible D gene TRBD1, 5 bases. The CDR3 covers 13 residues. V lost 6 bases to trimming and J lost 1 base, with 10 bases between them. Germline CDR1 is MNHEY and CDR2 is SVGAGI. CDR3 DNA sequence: TGTGCCAGCAGCTCAGGGTATTCCTACGAGCAGTACTTC. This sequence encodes CASSSGYSYEQYF.

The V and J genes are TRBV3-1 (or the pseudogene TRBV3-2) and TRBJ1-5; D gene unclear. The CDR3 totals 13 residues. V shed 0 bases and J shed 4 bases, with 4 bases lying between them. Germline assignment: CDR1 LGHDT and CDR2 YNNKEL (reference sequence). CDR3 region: CASSQDPNQPQHF. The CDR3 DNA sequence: TGTGCCAGCAGCCAAGATCCTAATCAGCCCCAGCATTTT.

The CDR3 is CASSFVGGTFANTGELFF. CDR3 coding DNA: TGTGCCAGCAGTTTTGTGGGAGGGACGTTCGCGAACACCGGGGAGCTGTTTTTT. This chain joins TRBV5-6 and TRBJ2-2, with TRBD2 matching over 7 bases. CDR3 length: 18 amino acids. The trim removed 5 bases at V and 0 bases at J, leaving 13 bases unmatched. The germline V gene has CDR1 SGHDT and CDR2 YYEEEE.

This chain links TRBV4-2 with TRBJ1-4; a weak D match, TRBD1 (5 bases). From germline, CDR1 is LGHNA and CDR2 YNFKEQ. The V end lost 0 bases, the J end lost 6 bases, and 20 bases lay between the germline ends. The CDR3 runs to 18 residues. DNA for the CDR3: TGTGCCAGCAGCCAAGAATTATCGGGTATCCGGGGGGATGAAAAACTGTTTTTT. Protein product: CASSQELSGIRGDEKLFF.

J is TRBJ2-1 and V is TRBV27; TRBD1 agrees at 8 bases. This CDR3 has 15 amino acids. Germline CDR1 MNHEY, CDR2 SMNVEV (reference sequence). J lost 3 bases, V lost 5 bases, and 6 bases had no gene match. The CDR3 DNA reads TGTGCCAGCAGTGTCGGGACAGGAGGCTACAATGAGCAGTTCTTC. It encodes CASSVGTGGYNEQFF.

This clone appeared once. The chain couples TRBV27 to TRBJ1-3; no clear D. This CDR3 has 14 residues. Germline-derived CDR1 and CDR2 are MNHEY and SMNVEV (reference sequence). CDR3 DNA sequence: TGTGCAACGAGGGCTTTAGGGATTGGAAACACCATATATTTT. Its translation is CATRALGIGNTIYF.

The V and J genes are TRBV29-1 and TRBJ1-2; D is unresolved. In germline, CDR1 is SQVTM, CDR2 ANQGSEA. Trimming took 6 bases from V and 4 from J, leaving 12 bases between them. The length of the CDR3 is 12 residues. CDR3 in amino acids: CSVFHTAYGYTF. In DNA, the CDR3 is TGCAGCGTGTTTCACACAGCCTATGGCTACACCTTC.

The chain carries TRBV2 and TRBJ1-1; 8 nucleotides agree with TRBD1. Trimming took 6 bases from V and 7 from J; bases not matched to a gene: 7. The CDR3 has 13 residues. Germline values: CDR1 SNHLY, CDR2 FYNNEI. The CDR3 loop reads CASRLDRGNEAFF. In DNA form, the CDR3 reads TGTGCCAGCAGGCTTGACAGGGGTAATGAAGCTTTCTTT.

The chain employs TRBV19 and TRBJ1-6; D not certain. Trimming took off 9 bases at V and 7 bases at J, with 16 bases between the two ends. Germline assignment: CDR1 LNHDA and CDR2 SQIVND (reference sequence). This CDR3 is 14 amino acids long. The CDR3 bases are TGTGCCAGCTCCGCGGAGTGGAGGAATTCACCCCTCCACTTT. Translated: CASSAEWRNSPLHF.

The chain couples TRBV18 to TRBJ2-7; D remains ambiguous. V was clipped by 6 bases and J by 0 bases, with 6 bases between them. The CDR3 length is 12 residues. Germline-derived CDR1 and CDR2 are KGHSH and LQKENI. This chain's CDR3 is CASSLDSYEQYV. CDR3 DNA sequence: TGTGCCAGCTCTCTAGACTCCTACGAGCAGTACGTC.

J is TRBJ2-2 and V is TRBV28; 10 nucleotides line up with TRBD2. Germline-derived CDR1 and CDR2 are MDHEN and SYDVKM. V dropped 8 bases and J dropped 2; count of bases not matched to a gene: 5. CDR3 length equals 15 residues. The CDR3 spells CASLAGARNTGELFF. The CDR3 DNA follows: TGTGCCAGCCTAGCGGGGGCCCGAAACACCGGGGAGCTGTTTTTT.

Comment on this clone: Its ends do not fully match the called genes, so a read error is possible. The DNA for the CDR3 is TGTGCCAGCAGCTTGGCGGGAGACAAGGATACGCAGTATTTT. Protein sequence: CASSLAGDKDTQYF. The chain couples TRBV5-1 to TRBJ2-3; 7 bases align to TRBD2. The CDR3 length is 14 residues. CDR1 is SGHRS and CDR2 is YFSETQ in the germline V gene.

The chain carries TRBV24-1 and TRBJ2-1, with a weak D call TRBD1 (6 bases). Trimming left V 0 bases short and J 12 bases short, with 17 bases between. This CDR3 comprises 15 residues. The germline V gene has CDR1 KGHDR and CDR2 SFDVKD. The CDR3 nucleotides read TGTGCCACCAGTGATTTGAATTGGCGGCAGGGGATGCAGTTCTTC. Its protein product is CATSDLNWRQGMQFF.